A single sample is the source of the 19 T cell receptor beta chains below, sequenced in a study of shared clonotypes between healthy human individuals. Produced via immunoSEQ multiplex PCR; TCRdb's table is partial and in-frame only. The table shows roughly 660,000 clones, with roughly 91% occurring only once. The sequencing input was memory CD8+ T cells from PBMCs. Described subset: CD45RO+ cells pooled with CCR7-negative TemRA cells. The receptors originated from a man aged 18-30 years in good health. Some clones in this sample may be carry-over from other donors' samples.

This clone was seen just once. This rearrangement joins TRBV7-9 to TRBJ2-2; D gene unclear. Germline V gives CDR1 SEHNR, CDR2 FQNEAQ (reference sequence). The CDR3 runs to 13 residues. With 6 bases removed from V and 7 bases from J, the gap between germline ends came to 12 bases. The CDR3, as DNA: TGTGCCAGCAGATCGACCTCAAGCGGGGAGCTGTTTTTT. Amino acid sequence: CASRSTSSGELFF.

CDR3 in amino acids: CASSTWTAGELFF. DNA for the CDR3: TGTGCCAGCAGCACCTGGACCGCCGGGGAGCTGTTTTTT. This rearrangement joins TRBV7-7 to TRBJ2-2; no definite D call. The CDR3 totals 13 residues. Deletions cut 5 bases from V and 6 bases from J, with 10 bases between. CDR1 SSHAT and CDR2 FNYEAQ come from the germline V gene (reference sequence).

The rearrangement links TRBV28 to TRBJ2-2, with no clear D. Germline V lookup: CDR1 MDHEN, CDR2 SYDVKM. Trimming removed 8 bases from V and 9 bases from J, with 13 bases in between. The CDR3 runs 12 residues. This chain's CDR3 is CASCDDSWELFF. The CDR3 nucleotides are TGTGCCAGCTGTGATGACTCTTGGGAGCTGTTTTTT.

In nucleotides, the CDR3 is TGTGCCAGCAGCACCGAGCCGAATCAGCCCCAGCATTTT. Encoded protein: CASSTEPNQPQHF. The chain has TRBV7-9 and TRBJ1-5; unclear D gene. The CDR3 is 13 residues long. Germline V gives CDR1 SEHNR, CDR2 FQNEAQ (reference sequence). Deletions cut 5 bases from V and 4 bases from J, with 9 bases between.

The chain couples TRBV13 to TRBJ2-1; D is unresolved. Germline lookup yields CDR1 PRHDT and CDR2 FYEKMQ (reference sequence). Trimming removed 5 bases at V and 5 bases at J, with 10 bases between. The CDR3 extends over 13 amino acids. CDR3 DNA sequence: TGTGCCAGCAGCCAAGACCTGAACAATGAGCAGTTCTTC. As protein: CASSQDLNNEQFF.

The J gene is TRBJ2-1, the V gene TRBV25-1, with 7 bases lining up with TRBD1. Germline values: CDR1 MGHDK, CDR2 SYGVNS. The V segment lost 6 bases and the J segment 8 bases; nucleotides outside the gene matches: 7. This CDR3 comprises 13 residues. The CDR3, as DNA: TGTGCCAGCAGCCCGACAGGGAATGATGAGCAGTTCTTC. Translation: CASSPTGNDEQFF. Filled out from reference TRBV25-1 and TRBJ2-1, the complete variable domain reads EADIYQTPRYLVIGTGKKITLECSQTMGHDKMYWYQQDPGMELHLIHYSYGVNSTEKGDLSSESTVSRIRTEHFPLTLESARPSHTSQYLCASSPTGNDEQFFGPGTRLTVL.

In DNA, the CDR3 is TGCGCCAGCAGCCAAGAAGCTACAGGACGAAGGACTGAAGCTTTCTTT. The encoded protein is CASSQEATGRRTEAFF. The chain is built from TRBV4-1 and TRBJ1-1; a possible D gene is TRBD1 (5 bases). Germline CDR1 reads MGHRA; CDR2 reads YSYEKL. Trimming left V 0 bases short and J 5 bases short, with 16 bases between. This CDR3 has 16 residues.

The chain couples TRBV6-1 to TRBJ2-2, with D uncertain. This CDR3 is 14 amino acids long. Looked up from germline, CDR1 is MNHNS and CDR2 is SASEGT. Trimming shortened V by 4 bases and J by 5 bases, and 11 bases separated the two germline ends. CDR3 sequence: CASSGFVGTGELFF. The CDR3 DNA sequence: TGTGCCAGCAGTGGGTTCGTAGGAACCGGGGAGCTGTTTTTT.

This chain joins TRBV27 and TRBJ2-1; unclear D gene. Between the trimmed V and J ends, which lost 6 bases and 9 bases, there was a span of 12 bases. The CDR3 consists of 12 residues. Germline loops: CDR1 MNHEY, CDR2 SMNVEV (reference sequence). The CDR3 bases are TGTGCCAGCAGCCAGAACTTGGTTGAGCAGTTCTTC. As protein: CASSQNLVEQFF.

The J gene is TRBJ2-5, the V gene TRBV5-1, with 9 bases that match TRBD2. CDR1 and CDR2 (germline): SGHRS, YFSETQ. V shed 4 bases and J 5 bases; nucleotides not matched to a gene: 6. This CDR3 region has 14 residues. CDR3 in DNA: TGCGCCAGCAGCCCAAGCGGGAGGAAGGAGACCCAGTACTTC. Protein: CASSPSGRKETQYF.

The genes are TRBV16 and TRBJ2-3; 10 bases match TRBD2. Germline V lookup: CDR1 KGHSY, CDR2 FQNENV. The CDR3 runs 16 residues. V trimming: 3 bases; J trimming: 2 bases; junction bases outside the gene matches: 5. The CDR3 sequence: CASSHYSGRFTDTQYF. CDR3 nucleotide sequence: TGTGCCAGCAGCCACTATAGCGGGAGGTTCACAGATACGCAGTATTTT.

This rearrangement joins TRBV14 to TRBJ2-7; the D gene could be TRBD1 or TRBD2 (5 bases each). Germline CDR1 SGHDN, CDR2 FVKESK. V was clipped by 6 bases and J by 0 bases, with 12 bases between them. The length of the CDR3 is 14 residues. CDR3 sequence: CASSWDRSSYEQYF. CDR3 DNA sequence: TGTGCCAGCAGTTGGGACCGGAGCTCCTACGAGCAGTACTTC.

The V call is TRBV15, the J call TRBJ1-5; no reliable D call. Germline V gives CDR1 LNHNV, CDR2 YYDKDF (reference sequence). This CDR3 comprises 15 residues. V lost 5 bases, J lost 0 bases, and 11 bases lay in between. The DNA for the CDR3 is TGTGCCACCAGCCCGGCACCGAATAGCAATCAGCCCCAGCATTTT. Its protein is CATSPAPNSNQPQHF.

The V gene is TRBV7-3, the J gene TRBJ1-1; no clear D gene. Between the trimmed V and J ends, which lost 0 bases and 0 bases, there was a span of 8 bases. CDR3 length equals 15 residues. Germline assignment: CDR1 SGHTA and CDR2 FQGTGA. The CDR3 loop reads CASSLTSAMNTEAFF. In DNA, the CDR3 is TGTGCCAGCAGCTTAACGTCGGCGATGAACACTGAAGCTTTCTTT.

The chain has TRBV28 and TRBJ1-6; D not resolved. Looked up from germline, CDR1 is MDHEN and CDR2 is SYDVKM. This CDR3 region has 15 residues. Trimming removed 5 bases at V and 3 bases at J, with 11 bases between. The CDR3 nucleotides are TGTGCCAGCAGTCCAACTTTAGGCTATAATTCACCCCTCCACTTT. This translates into CASSPTLGYNSPLHF.

The V gene is TRBV6-5, the J gene TRBJ1-2, with unresolved D. V was shortened by 6 bases and J by 0 bases, with 5 bases between the two germline ends. This CDR3 comprises 12 residues. Germline lookup yields CDR1 MNHEY and CDR2 SVGAGI. The CDR3 protein is CASRTANYGYTF. CDR3 DNA sequence: TGTGCCAGCAGAACAGCTAACTATGGCTACACCTTC.

The chain links TRBV21-1 to TRBJ1-5. TRBV21-1 counts as a pseudogene. The CDR3 totals 19 residues. The CDR3 bases are TGTGCCAGCAGCAAACGGGGGGGCGGGCTGAAGTGTGGCAATCAGCCCCAGCATTTT. It is translated as CASSKRGGGLKCGNQPQHF.

This chain joins TRBV13 and TRBJ2-3, with 7 nucleotides matching TRBD2. This CDR3 has 15 residues. The J segment lost 2 bases and the V segment lost 3 bases, leaving 5 bases of the junction unmatched. The germline V gene encodes CDR1 PRHDT and CDR2 FYEKMQ (reference sequence). The CDR3: CASSLREMDTDTQYF. For the CDR3, the DNA is TGTGCCAGCAGCTTGCGGGAGATGGACACAGATACGCAGTATTTT.

The table lists this clone with a count of one. The V and J genes are TRBV9 and TRBJ2-1; tentative D call: TRBD2 (5 bases). Germline CDR1 SGDLS, CDR2 YYNGEE. This CDR3 region has 17 residues. V was cut by 4 bases and J by 0 bases, with 17 bases left in between. CDR3 nucleotide sequence: TGTGCCAGCAGCCTAGACCCGGGGATCAGCTCCTACAATGAGCAGTTCTTC. Translation: CASSLDPGISSYNEQFF. Based on the CDR3 plus reference TRBV9 and TRBJ2-1, the full variable domain is DSGVTQTPKHLITATGQRVTLRCSPRSGDLSVYWYQQSLDQGLQFLIQYYNGEERAKGNILERFSAQQFPDLHSELNLSSLELGDSALYFCASSLDPGISSYNEQFFGPGTRLTVL.